Listed below are T cell receptor beta chains from one sample, sequenced in a study of T cell responses to AZD1222 COVID-19 vaccine. The protocol was immunoSEQ multiplex PCR, while the TCRdb copy is restricted to in-frame clones and leaves out a portion. The data hold approximately 150,000 clones, with around 90% observed a single time. Material: peripheral blood, obtained 28 days after the second dose of the MenACWY control vaccine. Every receptor here comes from an adult who received the MenACWY meningococcal vaccine as a control. Both conserved end residues are part of each CDR3. Each record gives: CDR3 DNA, CDR3 protein, D gene, clone size, J gene, V gene. D genes are given only for firm matches. A row's size may be missing; if present it is once, few, many or a size class.

DNA: TGTGCCAGCAGTTCGCGGAGATACGAGCAGTACTTC; CDR3: CASSSRRYEQYF; D: NA; size: once; J: TRBJ2-7; V: TRBV28
DNA: TGTGCCAGCAGCCGGGGACTAGCGGAGACGAATGAGCAGTTCTTC; CDR3: CASSRGLAETNEQFF; D: TRBD2; size: NA; J: TRBJ2-1; V: TRBV3-1/TRBV3-2
DNA: TGTGCCACCAGCGAGGGGACCGGAATATACTATGGCTACACCTTC; CDR3: CATSEGTGIYYGYTF; D: NA; size: NA; J: TRBJ1-2; V: TRBV15
DNA: TGTGCCAGCAGACTCGAGGGGCTTGGTTCACCCCTCCACTTT; CDR3: CASRLEGLGSPLHF; D: NA; size: NA; J: TRBJ1-6; V: TRBV28
DNA: TGTGCCAGCAGCCAAGGGACGCTGGGGGCACCCTACGAGCAGTACTTC; CDR3: CASSQGTLGAPYEQYF; D: NA; size: once; J: TRBJ2-7; V: TRBV3-1/TRBV3-2
DNA: TGTGCCAGCAGCCCCAGACAGGGCATGAACACCGGGGAGCTGTTTTTT; CDR3: CASSPRQGMNTGELFF; D: TRBD1; size: NA; J: TRBJ2-2; V: TRBV5-4
DNA: TGTGCCAGCAGTCGAGACAGGGGGCGTAACTACGAGCAGTACTTC; CDR3: CASSRDRGRNYEQYF; D: TRBD1; size: NA; J: TRBJ2-7; V: TRBV7-2
DNA: TGTGCCAGCAGCTTCCTAGCGGGGGGGATGGAGACCCAGTACTTC; CDR3: CASSFLAGGMETQYF; D: TRBD2; size: NA; J: TRBJ2-5; V: TRBV11-2
DNA: TGTGCCAGCAGCGGACGACTAGCGGGATCCCCTTCATCGGCTTACGAGCAGTACTTC; CDR3: CASSGRLAGSPSSAYEQYF; D: TRBD2; size: NA; J: TRBJ2-7; V: TRBV7-2
DNA: TGTGCCAGCAGCTCGGTTAATGAAAAACTGTTTTTT; CDR3: CASSSVNEKLFF; D: NA; size: NA; J: TRBJ1-4; V: TRBV28